This is a list of T cell receptor beta chains from one sample in a study of cytomegalovirus exposure and HLA in healthy donors. Repertoires were generated with immunoSEQ multiplex PCR, while TCRdb's copy carries only in-frame clones and drops some. The sample carries about 83,000 clones, 95% to 97% recorded once. Sequencing was carried out using PBMCs. All receptors come from a woman aged 18-29 years in good health and CMV-seronegative. Each CDR3 is given with its conserved first and last residue. D genes are given only for firm matches.

D: TRBD1
V: TRBV18
J: TRBJ1-5
CDR3: CASSQQSNRGQPQHF

D: NA
V: TRBV18
J: TRBJ2-1
CDR3: CASSPTGGEQFF

D: TRBD2
V: TRBV11-2
J: TRBJ2-7
CDR3: CASSRTRSFYEQYF

D: TRBD1
V: TRBV18
J: TRBJ1-4
CDR3: CASSPSTGQKLFF

D: NA
V: TRBV30
J: TRBJ1-1
CDR3: CAWRGGPNTEAFF

D: TRBD1
V: TRBV18
J: TRBJ2-5
CDR3: CASSEDTGGGTRETQYF

D: TRBD1
V: TRBV7-9
J: TRBJ1-4
CDR3: CASSPGTGNEKLFF

D: TRBD1
V: TRBV28
J: TRBJ1-2
CDR3: CASSPRWTGSYGYTF

D: TRBD1
V: TRBV10-1
J: TRBJ2-2
CDR3: CASSEYRGTGELFF

D: TRBD2
V: TRBV2
J: TRBJ2-1
CDR3: CASSGPSGTSGSLSYNEQFF

D: NA
V: TRBV5-5
J: TRBJ1-3
CDR3: CASSIQGNSGNTIYF

D: TRBD1
V: TRBV5-1
J: TRBJ1-3
CDR3: CASSLGDSKGNTIYF

D: NA
V: TRBV28
J: TRBJ2-3
CDR3: CASSLRNTDTQYF

D: NA
V: TRBV5-1
J: TRBJ1-1
CDR3: CASSLGRELNTEAFF

D: TRBD2
V: TRBV7-8
J: TRBJ2-3
CDR3: CASSPPWLAGVTDTQYF

D: NA
V: TRBV6-5
J: TRBJ2-5
CDR3: CASSSKETQYF

D: NA
V: TRBV7-8
J: TRBJ2-5
CDR3: CASSPTKPGTQYF

D: TRBD1
V: TRBV29-1
J: TRBJ2-7
CDR3: CSVDRTGGSYEQYF

D: TRBD1
V: TRBV11-3
J: TRBJ1-3
CDR3: CASSAGTGTGNTIYF

D: TRBD2
V: TRBV28
J: TRBJ2-7
CDR3: CASSLYLAGGSKEQYF

D: TRBD2
V: TRBV30
J: TRBJ2-4
CDR3: CAWGLAGGQGIQYF

D: NA
V: TRBV28
J: TRBJ2-7
CDR3: CASSLTVYEQYF

D: TRBD1
V: TRBV18
J: TRBJ2-7
CDR3: CASSRAMLDRPWEQYF

D: TRBD1
V: TRBV6-5
J: TRBJ1-1
CDR3: CASSHSGTDRTEAFF

D: NA
V: TRBV7-9
J: TRBJ2-7
CDR3: CASSSMARSHYEQYF

D: TRBD1
V: TRBV19
J: TRBJ2-7
CDR3: CASTPGQAILQEQYF

D: TRBD1
V: TRBV27
J: TRBJ2-7
CDR3: CASSPIRDSYEQYF

D: NA
V: TRBV27
J: TRBJ2-7
CDR3: CASSLDGTYEPYEQYF

D: NA
V: TRBV28
J: TRBJ1-1
CDR3: CASGNQGQLSRVAFF

D: TRBD1
V: TRBV10-3
J: TRBJ2-7
CDR3: CAIRTQGLRDEQYF

D: NA
V: TRBV10-1
J: TRBJ2-5
CDR3: CASSETGETQYF

D: NA
V: TRBV4-1
J: TRBJ2-3
CDR3: CASSQTMFQFTDTQYF

D: TRBD1
V: TRBV28
J: TRBJ1-5
CDR3: CASSLCDRGNQPQHF

D: TRBD2
V: TRBV13
J: TRBJ2-7
CDR3: CASSSRGLAIVEQYF

D: NA
V: TRBV5-4
J: TRBJ2-1
CDR3: CASSAPALGFANEQFF

D: NA
V: TRBV15
J: TRBJ2-1
CDR3: CATSRDQGGHNEQFF

D: TRBD2
V: TRBV6-9
J: TRBJ2-2
CDR3: CASPRTSGNWVSGELFF

D: TRBD1
V: TRBV7-9
J: TRBJ1-5
CDR3: CASSTGVEPQHF

D: TRBD1
V: TRBV18
J: TRBJ2-4
CDR3: CASSPGTGINIQYF

D: NA
V: TRBV14
J: TRBJ1-3
CDR3: CASSPTYLGRPGNTIYF

D: NA
V: TRBV19
J: TRBJ2-1
CDR3: CASSTTGIYNEQFF

D: NA
V: TRBV7-9
J: TRBJ1-2
CDR3: CASSPLLGAGDYGYTF

D: TRBD2
V: TRBV18
J: TRBJ2-3
CDR3: CASSPITSGSFPDTQYF

D: NA
V: TRBV30
J: TRBJ2-2
CDR3: CAWHRVAGELFF

D: NA
V: TRBV2
J: TRBJ2-7
CDR3: CASSELRTYEQYF

D: TRBD1
V: TRBV13
J: TRBJ2-7
CDR3: CASSIRQGVSYEQYF

D: NA
V: TRBV14
J: TRBJ1-1
CDR3: CASSPLATEAFF

D: NA
V: TRBV28
J: TRBJ2-7
CDR3: CASSIRGSKGYEQYF

D: TRBD2
V: TRBV11-1
J: TRBJ2-7
CDR3: CASSLGTSGTPHF

D: TRBD1
V: TRBV6-5
J: TRBJ2-7
CDR3: CATKGYRGPYEQYF

D: NA
V: TRBV4-1
J: TRBJ2-3
CDR3: CASSLGLYTDTQYF

D: NA
V: TRBV18
J: TRBJ1-2
CDR3: CASSLREATSLYTF

D: TRBD2
V: TRBV13
J: TRBJ2-1
CDR3: CASSGGLAGYNEQFF